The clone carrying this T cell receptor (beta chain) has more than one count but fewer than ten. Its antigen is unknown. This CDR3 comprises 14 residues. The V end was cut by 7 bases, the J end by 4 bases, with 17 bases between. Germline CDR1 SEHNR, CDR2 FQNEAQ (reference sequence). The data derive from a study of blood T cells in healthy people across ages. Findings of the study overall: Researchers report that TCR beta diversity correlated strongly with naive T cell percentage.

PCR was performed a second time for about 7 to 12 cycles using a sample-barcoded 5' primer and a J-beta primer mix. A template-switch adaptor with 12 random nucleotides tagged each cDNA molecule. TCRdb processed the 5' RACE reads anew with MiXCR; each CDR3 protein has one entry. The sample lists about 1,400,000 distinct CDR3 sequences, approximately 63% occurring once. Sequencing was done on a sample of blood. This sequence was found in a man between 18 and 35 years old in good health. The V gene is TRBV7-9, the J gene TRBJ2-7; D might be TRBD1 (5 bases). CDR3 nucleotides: TGTGCCAGCACCCGGGCAGATGGACAATACGAGCAGTACTTC. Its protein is CASTRADGQYEQYF. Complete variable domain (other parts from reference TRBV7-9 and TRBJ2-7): DTGVSQNPRHKITKRGQNVTFRCDPISEHNRLYWYRQTLGQGPEFLTYFQNEAQLEKSRLLSDRFSAERPKGSFSTLEIQRTEQGDSAMYLCASTRADGQYEQYFGPGTRLTVT.